Listed below are T cell receptor beta chains from one sample, sequenced in a study of T cells after yellow fever vaccination. One entry per CDR3 protein, called by TCRdb with MiXCR from the 5' RACE reads. This table has approximately 120,000 distinct CDR3 sequences, around 7.4% appearing once. Specimen: CD4+ T cells sorted from PBMCs, collected less than 11 days after the first yellow fever vaccination. The receptor set was obtained from a man aged 18 to 29 who received the YFV17D yellow fever vaccine. Both conserved end residues are part of each CDR3. The D gene is left open where the match is weak. Clone size is shown for a subset of rows, as once, few, many or a class of expanded clone.

TGTGCCAGCAGCTCAAGCGGGGGGACGAACACCGGGGAGCTGTTTTTT | CASSSSGGTNTGELFF | TRBD2 | TRBV7-6 | few | TRBJ2-2
TGTGCCAGCAGCTTAAAGATCGGACCGGACGGTGGCTACACCTTC | CASSLKIGPDGGYTF | - | TRBV7-9 | - | TRBJ1-2
TGCAGTGCTAGACCCCTAGCGGACCCCAACACCGGGGAGCTGTTTTTT | CSARPLADPNTGELFF | TRBD2 | TRBV20-1 | many | TRBJ2-2
TGTGCCAGCAGTTTGGGGGGTCCGGCAGATACGCAGTATTTT | CASSLGGPADTQYF | - | TRBV12-3/TRBV12-4 | many | TRBJ2-3
TGTGCTAGTGGTTCGGGGACTTCAACCTACGAGCAGTACTTC | CASGSGTSTYEQYF | - | TRBV12-5 | many | TRBJ2-7
TGCGCCAGCAGCTCTGAGGGCGATTCACCCCTCCACTTT | CASSSEGDSPLHF | - | TRBV5-1 | few | TRBJ1-6
TGTGCCAGCAGCACCGGGACAGGTGGTACGCAGTATTTT | CASSTGTGGTQYF | TRBD1 | TRBV2 | many | TRBJ2-3
TGCGCCAGCATACTGGGGTCCGGACGTCCTGATGGGGCCAACGTCCTGACTTTC | CASILGSGRPDGANVLTF | - | TRBV5-1 | few | TRBJ2-6
TGTGCCAGCAGCGGACACTACAGGGGGCTTAGCAATCAGCCCCAGCATTTT | CASSGHYRGLSNQPQHF | TRBD1 | TRBV7-9 | - | TRBJ1-5
TGTGCCACCAGCAGAGAAAAGGGCTTCGATGAAAAACTGTTTTTT | CATSREKGFDEKLFF | - | TRBV15 | many | TRBJ1-4
TGTGCCAGCAGTGAGGGAACCTACGAGCAGTACTTC | CASSEGTYEQYF | - | TRBV2 | many | TRBJ2-7
TGTGCCAGCAGTTCCCAACCCGGGGGTAATGAAAAACTGTTTTTT | CASSSQPGGNEKLFF | - | TRBV12-3/TRBV12-4 | few | TRBJ1-4
TGTGCCAGCAGCGCGACAGGGGTTATGAGGGGCTACACCTTC | CASSATGVMRGYTF | TRBD1 | TRBV25-1 | many | TRBJ1-2
TGCGCCAGCAGCTCAACAGGGGGTAGTCAGCCCCAGCATTTT | CASSSTGGSQPQHF | TRBD1 | TRBV5-1 | many | TRBJ1-5
TGCGCCAGCAGCTTGGACGGACCCTATGGCTACACCTTC | CASSLDGPYGYTF | - | TRBV5-1 | few | TRBJ1-2
TGCGCCAGCAGCCAAGCGGACAGGGTTATGAACACTGAAGCTTTCTTT | CASSQADRVMNTEAFF | TRBD1 | TRBV4-1 | many | TRBJ1-1
TGCAGTGCTAGAGACCCGAGGGAGGCTGGAAACACCATATATTTT | CSARDPREAGNTIYF | - | TRBV20-1 | many | TRBJ1-3
TGTGCCAGCAGCTGGACAGGCTACGAGCAGCACTTC | CASSWTGYEQHF | TRBD1 | TRBV5-6 | - | TRBJ2-7
TGTGCCAGCAGCCCCTGGGGGGGGGGCAATCAGCCCCAGCATTTT | CASSPWGGGNQPQHF | - | TRBV7-2 | few | TRBJ1-5
TGTGCCAGCAGTAGCGAACTACCCTACGAGCAGTACTTC | CASSSELPYEQYF | - | TRBV12-3/TRBV12-4 | few | TRBJ2-7
TGTGCCAGCAGTTTCCTGGACAGGGTTAACTATGGCTACACCTTC | CASSFLDRVNYGYTF | TRBD1 | TRBV28 | many | TRBJ1-2
TGCAGTGCCTCGTATAGTAGTGCACAGGGAGGGGACGAGCAGTACTTC | CSASYSSAQGGDEQYF | - | TRBV20-1 | many | TRBJ2-7
TGCAGTGCCCGACTAGCGGGGGATACGCAGTATTTT | CSARLAGDTQYF | TRBD2 | TRBV20-1 | many | TRBJ2-3
TGTGCCAGCAGTACCCTCCTTGGAGGACGCTACGAGCAGTACTTC | CASSTLLGGRYEQYF | - | TRBV6-5 | many | TRBJ2-7
TGTGCCAGCACCGTCTGGAATTCACCCCTCCACTTT | CASTVWNSPLHF | - | TRBV5-6 | - | TRBJ1-6
TGCGCCAGCAGCCAAGGAATTGGAGACAGGGGTTTTGTTGGTGGCTACACCTTC | CASSQGIGDRGFVGGYTF | TRBD1 | TRBV4-1 | many | TRBJ1-2
TGTGCCAGCAGCTTAATGGGAAACAGCGCCTACGAGCAGTACTTC | CASSLMGNSAYEQYF | - | TRBV7-3 | many | TRBJ2-7
TGTGCCAGCAGTGAAATGAAAGGCAGGGTTGGCTACACCTTC | CASSEMKGRVGYTF | - | TRBV25-1 | - | TRBJ1-2
TGCAGTGCTAGCGGGGGGGTTGAAGAGACCCAGTACTTC | CSASGGVEETQYF | TRBD2 | TRBV20-1 | many | TRBJ2-5